Below are 28 T cell receptor beta chains sequenced from a single sample in a study of T cell repertoires in cytomegalovirus infection. TCRdb re-analysed the reads in MiXCR, keeping a single row per CDR3 protein. The sample has hundreds of thousands of distinct CDR3 sequences, less than 40% seen once. Sequenced: PBMCs. These receptors all come from a human donor in good health (CMV status not recorded). Some clones in this sample may be carry-over from other donors' samples.

The chain joins TRBV29-1 to TRBJ1-3; 7 nucleotides agree with TRBD1. CDR3 length: 13 residues. Per the germline V gene, CDR1 is SQVTM and CDR2 is ANQGSEA. Trimming took 4 bases from V and 0 from J; bases not matched to a gene: 0. This CDR3 is CSVGDSSGNTIYF. In DNA form, the CDR3 reads TGCAGCGTTGGGGACAGCTCTGGAAACACCATATATTTT.

The genes are TRBV20-1 and TRBJ1-4, with 12 bases fitting TRBD1. The junction had 17 bases not matched to a gene; V was cut back by 5 bases and J by 1 base. This CDR3 is 20 amino acids long. Germline V gene sequence: CDR1 DFQATT, CDR2 SNEGSKA (reference sequence). The DNA for the CDR3 is TGCAGTGCTTGGGACAGGGGGCTTTTTGGTGTGTCGAGAACTAATGAAAAACTGTTTTTT. Protein product: CSAWDRGLFGVSRTNEKLFF.

This clonotype has just a few counts. The chain carries TRBV7-3 and TRBJ1-1; possibly TRBD1 for D (6 bases). CDR3 size: 13 residues. Germline loops: CDR1 SGHTA, CDR2 FQGTGA. V lost 5 bases, J lost 7 bases, and 14 bases lay in between. CDR3 DNA: TGTGCCAGCAGCGCCGGCACAGGGCTTGAAGCTTTCTTT. As protein: CASSAGTGLEAFF.

V and J are TRBV20-1 and TRBJ2-1; D might be TRBD1 (6 bases). Between the trimmed V and J ends, which lost 7 bases and 1 base, there was a span of 11 bases. The CDR3 totals 13 residues. Germline CDR1 reads DFQATT; CDR2 reads SNEGSKA (reference sequence). In DNA form, the CDR3 reads TGCAGTGGCCCCAGGGGATCCTACAATGAGCAGTTCTTC. Translating it yields CSGPRGSYNEQFF.

This sequence joins TRBV29-1 and TRBJ1-1; D is possibly TRBD1 (6 bases). The CDR3 is made up of 13 amino acids. V lost 7 bases, J lost 4 bases, and 16 bases lay in between. CDR1 SQVTM and CDR2 ANQGSEA come from the germline V gene. The CDR3 sequence: CSAAAQGPTEAFF. CDR3 in DNA: TGCAGCGCAGCAGCACAGGGTCCCACTGAAGCTTTCTTT.

This clonotype was detected many times. The chain couples TRBV7-2 to TRBJ2-6, with D tentatively TRBD1 (6 bases). The CDR3 length is 16 residues. V was cut by 4 bases and J by 4 bases, with 14 bases left in between. Germline loops: CDR1 SGHTA, CDR2 FQGNSA. CDR3 protein: CASSSRQGRGANVLTF. DNA of the CDR3: TGTGCCAGCAGCTCGAGGCAGGGGAGAGGGGCCAACGTCCTGACTTTC.

This clonotype appeared many times. The chain carries TRBV28 and TRBJ1-2; the match to TRBD1 covers 8 bases. Looked up from germline, CDR1 is MDHEN and CDR2 is SYDVKM. The CDR3 covers 15 residues. Trimming removed 5 bases from V and 4 bases from J; junction bases left unmatched: 9. The CDR3 DNA follows: TGTGCCAGCAGTCCGCCGTCTGGGACAGGCTATGGCTACACCTTC. Translated: CASSPPSGTGYGYTF.

The gene calls are TRBV18 and TRBJ2-7, with D possibly being TRBD1 (5 bases). V lost 1 base, J lost 0 bases, and 13 bases lay in between. The CDR3 is 16 residues long. Per germline, CDR1 KGHSH and CDR2 LQKENI. CDR3 coding DNA: TGTGCCAGCTCACCACGGGCCCAGGGTCCCTCCTACGAGCAGTACTTC. Its translation: CASSPRAQGPSYEQYF.

A remark on this clonotype: Possible read error: a much larger clone is one base away. The V call is TRBV6-1, the J call TRBJ2-3; D unclear. Germline CDR1 is MNHNS and CDR2 is SASEGT. CDR3 length: 12 residues. The CDR3 here is CASIEVGLTQYF. In DNA form, the CDR3 reads TGTGCCAGCATTGAAGTGGGGTTAACGCAGTATTTT.

This clonotype has at least ten counts. The chain joins TRBV7-4 to TRBJ2-7; D not certain. The CDR3 extends over 15 amino acids. Germline V CDR1 and CDR2: SGHVT, SQSDAQ. Trimming removed 6 bases from V and 2 bases from J, with 17 bases in between. The DNA of the CDR3 is TGTGCCAGCAGAAATAAATACAGCCATACCTACGAGCAGTACTTC. Residues: CASRNKYSHTYEQYF.

CDR3 nucleotides: TGTGCCAGCAGCTTATGGTTTAAGGGATATGGCTACACCTTC. Its translation is CASSLWFKGYGYTF. The V and J genes are TRBV7-2 and TRBJ1-2; the D is unclear. CDR1 is SGHTA and CDR2 is FQGNSA in the germline V gene. Trimming stripped 2 bases from V and 5 bases from J, with 12 bases between. The CDR3 is 14 residues long.

CDR3 nucleotides: TGTGCCAGCAGTAACCGCGTTGGGGCAGGGCAGCTCGAGCAGTACTTC. Encoded protein: CASSNRVGAGQLEQYF. V is TRBV4-2 and J is TRBJ2-7; D is perhaps TRBD1 (5 bases). The CDR3 consists of 16 residues. Trimming removed 6 bases from V and 6 bases from J, with 24 bases in between. Germline V gene sequence: CDR1 LGHNA, CDR2 YNFKEQ.

This chain uses TRBV4-1 with TRBJ2-2; 7 nucleotides align to TRBD2. The germline V gene encodes CDR1 MGHRA and CDR2 YSYEKL. The CDR3 loop spans 14 amino acids. J lost 4 bases, V lost 5 bases, and 4 bases had no gene match. The CDR3 DNA follows: TGCGCCAGCAGCGAGACTAGCATCACCGGGGAGCTGTTTTTT. Protein product: CASSETSITGELFF.

There are a few counts of this clonotype. The chain recombines TRBV27 with TRBJ1-4; 7 bases align to TRBD1. This CDR3 is 15 amino acids long. Germline loops: CDR1 MNHEY, CDR2 SMNVEV (reference sequence). J gave up 3 bases and V 3 bases, and 4 bases lay outside the gene matches. The CDR3 nucleotides read TGTGCCAGCAGTTTGGGGACAGCTCCTAATGAAAAACTGTTTTTT. Residues: CASSLGTAPNEKLFF.

In this sample, this clonotype turned up a few times. V and J are TRBV4-2 and TRBJ1-1; D is possibly TRBD1 (5 bases). Germline V lookup: CDR1 LGHNA, CDR2 YNFKEQ. The CDR3 covers 14 residues. The ends were cut back, 4 bases at V and 4 bases at J, with 13 bases in the middle. The CDR3 coding sequence is TGTGCCAGCAGCCGGTCTGGGGGGGGCACTGAAGCTTTCTTT. Amino acid sequence: CASSRSGGGTEAFF.

This clonotype was recorded a few times. The J gene is TRBJ1-5, the V gene TRBV29-1; D remains unclear. V lost 4 bases and J 0 bases, leaving 4 bases between the germline ends. CDR3 size: 12 residues. Per germline, CDR1 SQVTM and CDR2 ANQGSEA. In DNA, the CDR3 is TGCAGCGTTGGATATAGCAATCAGCCCCAGCATTTT. Translated, it gives CSVGYSNQPQHF.

This clonotype has just one count. The V call is TRBV19, the J call TRBJ1-3; no reliable D call. This CDR3 has 14 residues. Germline CDR1 LNHDA, CDR2 SQIVND (reference sequence). Trimming shortened V by 5 bases and J by 0 bases, and 8 bases separated the two germline ends. The CDR3: CASSQSLSGNTIYF. The CDR3 DNA follows: TGTGCCAGTAGTCAGAGCCTCTCTGGAAACACCATATATTTT.

This clonotype was recorded a few times. This sequence joins TRBV7-9 and TRBJ1-1, with D perhaps matching TRBD1 (5 bases). This CDR3 is 15 amino acids long. Trimming shortened V by 5 bases and J by 3 bases, and 16 bases separated the two germline ends. The V gene's germline CDR1 is SEHNR and CDR2 FQNEAQ (reference sequence). CDR3 sequence (DNA): TGTGCCAGCAGCCCCCCCGTCGGAGGGGACACTGAAGCTTTCTTT. Amino acid sequence: CASSPPVGGDTEAFF.

The chain employs TRBV7-2 and TRBJ2-2, with 8 bases lining up with TRBD2. The V gene end was trimmed by 5 bases and the J gene end by 6 bases; junction bases not matched to a gene: 11. The CDR3 is 16 residues long. Germline V gene sequence: CDR1 SGHTA, CDR2 FQGNSA. The CDR3 protein is CASSLRVAGLSGELFF. The CDR3 DNA reads TGTGCCAGCAGCCTCAGGGTAGCGGGGCTTTCCGGGGAGCTGTTTTTT.

The chain recombines TRBV19 with TRBJ1-2, with D maybe TRBD1 (5 bases). This CDR3 contains 14 residues. The germline V gene has CDR1 LNHDA and CDR2 SQIVND (reference sequence). The ends were cut back, 3 bases at V and 2 bases at J, with 10 bases in the middle. The CDR3 is CASSIGGTNYGYTF. DNA for the CDR3: TGTGCCAGTAGTATCGGTGGGACCAACTATGGCTACACCTTC. The complete variable domain, with remaining parts taken from reference TRBV19 and TRBJ1-2, reads DGGITQSPKYLFRKEGQNVTLSCEQNLNHDAMYWYRQDPGQGLRLIYYSQIVNDFQKGDIAEGYSVSREKKESFPLTVTSAQKNPTAFYLCASSIGGTNYGYTFGSGTRLTVV.

This clonotype was detected only a few times. The chain recombines TRBV15 with TRBJ1-5; D may be TRBD1 (6 bases). In germline, CDR1 is LNHNV, CDR2 YYDKDF (reference sequence). The CDR3 contains 14 residues. Trimming took 3 bases from V and 2 from J, leaving 8 bases between them. Here the CDR3 DNA reads TGTGCCACCAGCAGGGACAGACGCAATCAGCCCCAGCATTTT. Amino acids: CATSRDRRNQPQHF.

Notes on this clonotype: A much larger clonotype is one base distant, so this may be a read error. This chain uses TRBV7-2 with TRBJ2-3; D is unresolved. CDR1 and CDR2 from the germline V gene are SGHTA and FQGNSA. There are 11 residues in the CDR3. The CDR3 sequence: CASSYADTHYF. In DNA form, the CDR3 reads TGTGCCAGCAGCTATGCGGATACGCATTATTTT.

The chain is built from TRBV6-5 and TRBJ1-2; D ambiguous. CDR3 length equals 14 residues. CDR1 and CDR2 from the germline V gene are MNHEY and SVGAGI. Trimming removed 5 bases from V and 3 bases from J, with 13 bases in between. The chain's CDR3 is CASSEGVPDYGYTF. CDR3 bases: TGTGCCAGCAGTGAAGGTGTGCCTGACTATGGCTACACCTTC.

This clonotype came up once. The CDR3 spells CASSVAPGPSYEQYF. CDR3 bases: TGTGCCAGCAGCGTAGCCCCGGGTCCTTCCTACGAGCAGTACTTC. The chain uses TRBV9 and TRBJ2-7; D is unclear. CDR1 is SGDLS, CDR2 YYNGEE, per germline. The length of the CDR3 is 15 residues. V was clipped by 0 bases and J by 1 base, with 11 bases between them.

The V and J genes are TRBV6-8 and TRBJ1-4; the D gene is possibly TRBD1 (6 bases). Trimming cost V 0 bases and J 7 bases, with 15 bases left between them. CDR3 length: 16 residues. Germline loops: CDR1 MNHGY, CDR2 SAAAGT. CDR3 residues: CASSYSRGGIGEKLFF. DNA of the CDR3: TGTGCCAGCAGTTACTCGAGGGGGGGCATAGGTGAAAAACTGTTTTTT.

The chain combines TRBV28 with TRBJ1-2, with D perhaps TRBD1 (5 bases). V was cut by 5 bases and J by 8 bases, with 21 bases left in between. The CDR3 sequence is 15 residues long. In germline, CDR1 is MDHEN, CDR2 SYDVKM. CDR3 amino acids: CASSLIVGRRDGYTF. The CDR3 nucleotides are TGTGCCAGCAGTCTCATCGTGGGCAGAAGGGACGGCTACACCTTC.

The sample holds a few counts of this clonotype. The chain has TRBV6-1 and TRBJ2-7; tentatively, D is TRBD1 (5 bases). This CDR3 spans 14 amino acids. Trimming took off 10 bases at V and 6 bases at J, with 22 bases between the two ends. Germline loops: CDR1 MNHNS, CDR2 SASEGT. CDR3 region: CATYSIPRVSEQYF. The CDR3 DNA reads TGTGCCACCTACTCTATCCCCAGGGTCTCCGAGCAGTACTTC.

The J gene is TRBJ2-2, the V gene TRBV7-6, with D possibly TRBD2 on 6 matching bases. CDR1 is SGHVS, CDR2 FNYEAQ, per germline. CDR3 length: 15 amino acids. The V end was cut by 6 bases, the J end by 5 bases, with 16 bases between. DNA of the CDR3: TGTGCCAGCAGACGACTAGATGGTGGAACCGGGGAGCTGTTTTTT. This translates into CASRRLDGGTGELFF.